A single sample is the source of the 26 T cell receptor beta chains below, sequenced in a study of chemoradiotherapy in HPV16-positive cancers. The method was immunoSEQ multiplex PCR; TCRdb's version includes in-frame clones alone and lacks a portion of them. Of about 68,000 clones listed, about nine tenths are singletons. The specimen was blood, collected from a patient who underwent chemoradiotherapy. These receptors were obtained from a human donor with HPV-associated anogenital cancer.

This clone was seen only once. V and J are TRBV28 and TRBJ1-1; the match to TRBD1 covers 9 bases. V lost 5 bases, J lost 5 bases, and 9 bases stayed unmatched. Germline CDR1 and CDR2: MDHEN and SYDVKM. The CDR3 length is 15 residues. CDR3: CASSPPQGARTEAFF. In DNA form, the CDR3 reads TGTGCCAGCAGTCCACCACAGGGGGCGCGGACTGAAGCTTTCTTT.

CDR3 DNA sequence: TGCGCCAGCAGCCATGCAGGGGGCGCGGGCACAGATACGCAGTATTTT. Amino acid sequence: CASSHAGGAGTDTQYF. The rearrangement links TRBV4-1 to TRBJ2-3; TRBD1 aligns across 8 bases. The V and J ends lost 3 bases and 1 base, in that order; junction bases with no gene match: 6. Germline-derived CDR1 and CDR2 are MGHRA and YSYEKL. The CDR3 contains 16 residues.

The chain joins TRBV10-1 to TRBJ2-1; TRBD1 or TRBD2 may be the D gene (6 bases each). This CDR3 has 15 amino acids. Germline V CDR1 and CDR2: WNHNN, SYGVQD (reference sequence). V dropped 2 bases and J dropped 9 bases, with 17 bases sitting between them. The CDR3 loop is CASSEEWGDTGEQFF. In nucleotides, the CDR3 is TGCGCCAGCAGTGAGGAGTGGGGGGACACGGGTGAGCAGTTCTTC.

The V call is TRBV30, the J call TRBJ2-7; 7 bases map to TRBD2. Germline V CDR1 and CDR2: GTSNPN, SVGIG (reference sequence). The trim removed 8 bases at V and 3 bases at J, leaving 13 bases unmatched. The CDR3 runs 14 residues. The DNA for the CDR3 is TGTGCCCGGAAGCCCCGGGGAGGGCACTACGAGCAGTACTTC. Translated, it gives CARKPRGGHYEQYF.

The J gene is TRBJ2-1, the V gene TRBV28; 9 bases line up with TRBD2. This CDR3 has 14 residues. Losses at the gene ends were 7 bases for V and 8 bases for J; bases not matched to a gene: 9. Germline-derived CDR1 and CDR2 are MDHEN and SYDVKM. The CDR3 here is CASTSYLAGDEQFF. DNA for the CDR3: TGTGCCAGCACCTCTTACTTAGCGGGAGATGAGCAGTTCTTC.

V is TRBV29-1 and J is TRBJ2-7; D is possibly TRBD1 or TRBD2 (7 bases each). CDR3 size: 13 residues. Trimming pared 7 bases from V and 3 bases from J, leaving 16 bases between. From germline, CDR1 is SQVTM and CDR2 ANQGSEA. The CDR3 is CSANRGGGYEQYF. The CDR3 region has the DNA TGCAGCGCCAACAGGGGAGGGGGCTACGAGCAGTACTTC.

The V and J genes are TRBV4-1 and TRBJ2-1; D is ambiguous. V was clipped by 0 bases and J by 4 bases, with 13 bases between them. The V gene's germline CDR1 is MGHRA and CDR2 YSYEKL. This CDR3 comprises 16 residues. The DNA of the CDR3 is TGCGCCAGCAGCCAAGACGCATTGGGTACGTACAATGAGCAGTTCTTC. Encoded protein: CASSQDALGTYNEQFF.

The chain has TRBV9 and TRBJ2-5; D remains unclear. The germline V gene encodes CDR1 SGDLS and CDR2 YYNGEE. The V end was cut by 0 bases, the J end by 1 base, with 7 bases between. The CDR3 extends over 14 amino acids. The CDR3 DNA reads TGTGCCAGCAGCGTAGGGGCAGGCCAAGAGACCCAGTACTTC. Its protein is CASSVGAGQETQYF.

A single count supports this clone. The chain links TRBV7-6 to TRBJ2-6; D remains unclear. Germline V CDR1 and CDR2: SGHVS, FNYEAQ. The CDR3 extends over 14 amino acids. The V and J ends lost 6 bases and 4 bases respectively, with 10 bases between them. This CDR3 reads CASRPLRGANVLTF. CDR3 sequence (DNA): TGTGCCAGCAGGCCGCTGCGAGGGGCCAACGTCCTGACTTTC.

The chain carries TRBV6-5 and TRBJ1-1; 9 nucleotides match TRBD1. J was trimmed by 5 bases and V by 8 bases; bases with no gene match: 6. The germline CDR1 and CDR2 sequences are MNHEY and SVGAGI. The CDR3 covers 13 residues. CDR3 sequence: CASSQTGGTEAFF. The CDR3 DNA is TGTGCCAGCTCTCAGACAGGGGGTACTGAAGCTTTCTTT.

This sequence joins TRBV14 and TRBJ2-2; no clear D. In germline, CDR1 is SGHDN, CDR2 FVKESK. V gave up 4 bases and J gave up 2 bases, with 5 bases separating them. The CDR3 has 13 amino acids. CDR3 protein: CASSLTNTGELFF. The CDR3 nucleotides read TGTGCCAGCAGCCTCACCAACACCGGGGAGCTGTTTTTT. The full variable domain, in which reference TRBV14 and TRBJ2-2 provide the parts outside the CDR3, is EAGVTQFPSHSVIEKGQTVTLRCDPISGHDNLYWYRRVMGKEIKFLLHFVKESKQDESGMPNNRFLAERTGGTYSTLKVQPAELEDSGVYFCASSLTNTGELFFGEGSRLTVL.

V usage is TRBV10-3 and J usage is TRBJ1-1; D unclear. CDR1 is ENHRY and CDR2 is SYGVKD in the germline V gene. The CDR3 runs 14 residues. V lost 3 bases, J lost 0 bases, and 8 bases lay in between. CDR3 protein: CAISDGSLNTEAFF. DNA for the CDR3: TGTGCCATCAGTGATGGCAGTTTGAACACTGAAGCTTTCTTT.

V gene TRBV4-1 combines with J gene TRBJ2-7, with 11 positions matching TRBD2. Germline CDR1 and CDR2: MGHRA and YSYEKL. J lost 0 bases, V lost 3 bases, and 10 bases had no gene match. The CDR3 covers 18 residues. Written as DNA, the CDR3 is TGCGCCAGCAGCCAGACGACTAGCGGGGATCTAAGCTCCTACGAGCAGTACTTC. It is translated as CASSQTTSGDLSSYEQYF.

The chain employs TRBV29-1 and TRBJ2-3, with D possibly being TRBD1 (5 bases). Germline V CDR1 and CDR2: SQVTM, ANQGSEA. The CDR3 loop spans 16 amino acids. Trimming pared 0 bases from V and 0 bases from J, leaving 13 bases between. Here the CDR3 reads CSVEDRFGHSTDTQYF. The CDR3 DNA reads TGCAGCGTTGAAGATCGTTTCGGACACAGCACAGATACGCAGTATTTT.

This chain connects TRBV9 to TRBJ1-4, with 8 bases aligning to TRBD1. The ends lost 4 bases at V and 3 bases at J; junction bases unmatched: 5. Germline values: CDR1 SGDLS, CDR2 YYNGEE. The CDR3 loop spans 15 amino acids. The CDR3 DNA reads as TGTGCCAGCAGCAAGACAGGGGCACCTAATGAAAAACTGTTTTTT. It codes for CASSKTGAPNEKLFF.

The chain recombines TRBV6-4 with TRBJ2-5; maybe TRBD1 (5 bases). Deletions cut 4 bases from V and 5 bases from J, with 11 bases between. CDR1 is MRHNA, CDR2 SNTAGT, per germline. The CDR3 totals 13 residues. The CDR3 reads CASSVLPGETQYF. The CDR3 region has the DNA TGTGCCAGCAGTGTGCTACCAGGGGAGACCCAGTACTTC.

On this clone itself: The same CDR3 can be traced to other DNA sequences in this sample. This chain links TRBV5-4 with TRBJ2-7, with D maybe TRBD2 (6 bases). Deletions cut 0 bases from V and 7 bases from J, with 17 bases between. The germline V gene has CDR1 SGHNT and CDR2 YYREEE (reference sequence). The CDR3 contains 15 residues. The CDR3 region is CASSLGGGVIGEQYF. The DNA for the CDR3 is TGTGCCAGCAGCTTGGGTGGAGGGGTGATCGGAGAGCAGTACTTC.

The chain is built from TRBV7-9 and TRBJ1-2; perhaps TRBD1 as D (6 bases). Germline values: CDR1 SEHNR, CDR2 FQNEAQ (reference sequence). Trimming removed 5 bases from V and 1 base from J, with 17 bases in between. The CDR3 is 16 residues long. The CDR3 sequence: CASSGGLTRFNYGYTF. The DNA of the CDR3 is TGTGCCAGCAGCGGGGGGCTAACCCGATTTAACTATGGCTACACCTTC.

The chain links TRBV4-1 to TRBJ1-2; TRBD1 aligns across 8 bases. Germline V lookup: CDR1 MGHRA, CDR2 YSYEKL. With V trimmed by 4 bases and J by 6 bases, 16 bases remained unmatched. This CDR3 region has 17 residues. The CDR3 DNA reads as TGCGCCAGCAGCCCGGGCCTCAGACAGGGGAGAGGAGATGGCTACACCTTC. Translation gives CASSPGLRQGRGDGYTF.

The rearrangement joins TRBV27 to TRBJ2-7; 9 bases are shared with TRBD2. This CDR3 has 14 amino acids. Germline V lookup: CDR1 MNHEY, CDR2 SMNVEV (reference sequence). The V gene end was trimmed by 5 bases and the J gene end by 4 bases; junction bases not matched to a gene: 6. The CDR3 reads CASSPGTSPYEQYF. CDR3 nucleotide sequence: TGTGCCAGCAGTCCCGGGACTAGCCCATACGAGCAGTACTTC.

The rearrangement joins TRBV5-4 to TRBJ1-4, with D hard to call. The V end was cut by 5 bases, the J end by 5 bases, with 10 bases between. Germline V CDR1 and CDR2: SGHNT, YYREEE (reference sequence). The CDR3 is 13 amino acids. The CDR3 spells CASSIRGNEKLFF. The CDR3 DNA reads as TGTGCCAGCAGTATACGGGGAAATGAAAAACTGTTTTTT. Based on the CDR3 plus reference TRBV5-4 and TRBJ1-4, the full variable domain is ETGVTQSPTHLIKTRGQQVTLRCSSQSGHNTVSWYQQALGQGPQFIFQYYREEENGRGNFPPRFSGLQFPNYSSELNVNALELDDSALYLCASSIRGNEKLFFGSGTQLSVL.

This chain connects TRBV6-5 to TRBJ2-2; no clear D gene. CDR3 length equals 13 residues. Trimming pared 8 bases from V and 4 bases from J, leaving 11 bases between. Germline assignment: CDR1 MNHEY and CDR2 SVGAGI. The CDR3 sequence: CASHKGSTGELFF. DNA for the CDR3: TGTGCCAGCCATAAGGGTAGCACCGGGGAGCTGTTTTTT.

Of note for this clone: One junction end does not reproduce the germline sequence, and a read error may be involved. CDR3 residues: CAGSPGYGYTF. CDR3 DNA: TGTGCCGGCAGCCCCGGCTATGGCTACACCTTC. V and J are TRBV5-4 and TRBJ1-2, with D unclear. The CDR3 totals 11 residues. In germline, CDR1 is SGHNT, CDR2 YYREEE (reference sequence).

V usage is TRBV5-1 and J usage is TRBJ2-3; TRBD2 agrees at 14 bases. Germline-derived CDR1 and CDR2 are SGHRS and YFSETQ. The junction had 6 bases not matched to a gene; V was cut back by 4 bases and J by 2 bases. The CDR3 is 17 residues long. This chain's CDR3 is CASSPVTSGGATDTQYF. The CDR3 DNA reads as TGCGCCAGCAGCCCCGTGACTAGCGGGGGGGCCACAGATACGCAGTATTTT.

This sequence joins TRBV7-9 and TRBJ2-3; D remains unclear. The V gene's germline CDR1 is SEHNR and CDR2 FQNEAQ (reference sequence). The CDR3 is 17 amino acids. The V end lost 1 base, the J end lost 0 bases, and 14 bases lay between the germline ends. Written as DNA, the CDR3 is TGTGCCAGCAGCTTAGAGGAGTCGGCCTCTAGCACAGATACGCAGTATTTT. It is translated as CASSLEESASSTDTQYF.

This chain uses TRBV7-9 with TRBJ1-2; perhaps TRBD1 as D (6 bases). This CDR3 is 12 amino acids long. V was pared by 4 bases and J by 6 bases, with 9 bases between. Looked up from germline, CDR1 is SEHNR and CDR2 is FQNEAQ (reference sequence). As DNA, the CDR3 is TGTGCCAGCAGCTCCAGGGGTGATGGCTACACCTTC. Amino acids: CASSSRGDGYTF.